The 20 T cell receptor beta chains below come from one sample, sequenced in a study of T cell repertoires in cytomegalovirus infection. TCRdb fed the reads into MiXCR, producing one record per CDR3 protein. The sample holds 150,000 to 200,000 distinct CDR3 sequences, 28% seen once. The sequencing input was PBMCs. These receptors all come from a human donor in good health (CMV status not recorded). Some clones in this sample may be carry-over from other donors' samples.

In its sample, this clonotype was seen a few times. The CDR3 bases are TGTGCCAGCAGTCGAAGAGGAGGACCTCAAGGCTATGGCTACACCTTC. It codes for CASSRRGGPQGYGYTF. This chain uses TRBV6-2 or TRBV6-3 with TRBJ1-2, with unresolved D. Per the germline V gene, CDR1 is MNHEY and CDR2 is SVGEGT. Trimming took off 5 bases at V and 4 bases at J, with 20 bases between the two ends. The CDR3 is 16 amino acids.

This CDR3 is CASSRGTGEAFF. Here the CDR3 DNA reads TGTGCCAGCAGTCGGGGGACAGGTGAAGCTTTCTTT. The chain carries TRBV6-2 or TRBV6-3 and TRBJ1-1; 8 nucleotides agree with TRBD1. The germline CDR1 and CDR2 sequences are MNHEY and SVGEGT. This CDR3 has 12 amino acids. V was clipped by 5 bases and J by 7 bases; unmatched bases: 3.

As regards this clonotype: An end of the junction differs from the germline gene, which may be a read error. CDR3 residues: CASGLSGGSYGYTF. As DNA, the CDR3 is TGTGCCAGCGGTTTATCAGGGGGCAGCTATGGCTACACCTTC. This sequence joins TRBV12-3 or TRBV12-4 and TRBJ1-2; 8 nucleotides match TRBD1. The length of the CDR3 is 14 residues.

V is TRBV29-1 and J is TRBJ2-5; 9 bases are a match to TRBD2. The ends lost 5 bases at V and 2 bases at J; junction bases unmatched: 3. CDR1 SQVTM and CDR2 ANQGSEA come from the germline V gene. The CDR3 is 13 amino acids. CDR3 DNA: TGCAGCGTTCTAGCGGGGTCTCAAGAGACCCAGTACTTC. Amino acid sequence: CSVLAGSQETQYF.

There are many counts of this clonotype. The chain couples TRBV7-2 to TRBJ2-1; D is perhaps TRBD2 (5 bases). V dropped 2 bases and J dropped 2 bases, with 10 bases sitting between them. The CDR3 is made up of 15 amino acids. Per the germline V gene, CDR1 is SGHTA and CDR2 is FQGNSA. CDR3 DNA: TGTGCCAGCAGCTTAAGACTACCCCCCTACAATGAGCAGTTCTTC. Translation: CASSLRLPPYNEQFF.

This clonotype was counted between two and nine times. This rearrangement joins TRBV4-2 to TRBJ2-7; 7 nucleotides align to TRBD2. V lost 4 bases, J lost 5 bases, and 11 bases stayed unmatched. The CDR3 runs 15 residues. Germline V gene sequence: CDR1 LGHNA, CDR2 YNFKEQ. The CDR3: CASSLNLGGTHEQYF. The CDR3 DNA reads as TGTGCCAGCAGCCTCAATCTGGGGGGGACCCACGAGCAGTACTTC.

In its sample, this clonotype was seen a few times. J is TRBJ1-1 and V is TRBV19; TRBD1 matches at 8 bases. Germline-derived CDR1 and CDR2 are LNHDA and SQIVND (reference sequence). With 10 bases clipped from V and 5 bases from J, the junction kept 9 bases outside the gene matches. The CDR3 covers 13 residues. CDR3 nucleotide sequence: TGTGCCACCATAGGACAGGGATTAACTGAAGCTTTCTTT. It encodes CATIGQGLTEAFF.

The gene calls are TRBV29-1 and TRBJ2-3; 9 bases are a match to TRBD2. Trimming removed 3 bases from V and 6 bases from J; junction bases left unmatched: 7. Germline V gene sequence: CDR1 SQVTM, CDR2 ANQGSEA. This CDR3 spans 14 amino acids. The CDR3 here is CSVDAGGLSDTQYF. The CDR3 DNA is TGCAGCGTTGATGCGGGGGGGCTTTCGGATACGCAGTATTTT.

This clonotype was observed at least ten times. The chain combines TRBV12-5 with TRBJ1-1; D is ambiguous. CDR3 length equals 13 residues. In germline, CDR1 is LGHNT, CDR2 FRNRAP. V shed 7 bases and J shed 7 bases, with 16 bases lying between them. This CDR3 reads CASALTGGSEAFF. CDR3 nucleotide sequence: TGTGCTAGTGCCCTCACCGGAGGAAGTGAAGCTTTCTTT.

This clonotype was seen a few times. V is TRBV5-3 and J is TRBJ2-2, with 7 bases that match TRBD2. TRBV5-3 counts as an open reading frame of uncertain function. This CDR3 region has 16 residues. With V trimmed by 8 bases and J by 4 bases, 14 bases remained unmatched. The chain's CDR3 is CASSPTGGIGTGELFF. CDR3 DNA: TGTGCCAGCAGCCCCACCGGGGGGATAGGCACCGGGGAGCTGTTTTTT.

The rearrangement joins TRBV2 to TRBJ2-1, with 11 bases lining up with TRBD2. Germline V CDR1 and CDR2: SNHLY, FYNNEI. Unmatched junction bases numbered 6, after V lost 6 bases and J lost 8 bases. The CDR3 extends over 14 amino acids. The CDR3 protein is CASRRLAGLDEQFF. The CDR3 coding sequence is TGTGCCAGCAGGAGACTAGCGGGGCTCGATGAGCAGTTCTTC.

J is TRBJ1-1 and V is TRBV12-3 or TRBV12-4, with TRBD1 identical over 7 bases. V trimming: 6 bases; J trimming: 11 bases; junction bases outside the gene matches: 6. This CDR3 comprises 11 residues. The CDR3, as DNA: TGTGCCAGCAGGACAGGGATTGGCGCTTTCTTT. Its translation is CASRTGIGAFF.

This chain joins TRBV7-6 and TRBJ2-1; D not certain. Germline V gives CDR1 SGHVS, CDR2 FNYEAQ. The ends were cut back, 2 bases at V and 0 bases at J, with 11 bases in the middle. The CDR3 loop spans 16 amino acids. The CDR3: CASSLRAGSSYNEQFF. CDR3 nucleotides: TGTGCCAGCAGCTTAAGAGCCGGTAGCTCCTACAATGAGCAGTTCTTC.

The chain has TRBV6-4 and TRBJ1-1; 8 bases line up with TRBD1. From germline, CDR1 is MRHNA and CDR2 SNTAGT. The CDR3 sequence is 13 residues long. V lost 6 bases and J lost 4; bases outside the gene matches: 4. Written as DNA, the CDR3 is TGTGCCAGCAGGTCAACAGGGGGCACTGAAGCTTTCTTT. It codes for CASRSTGGTEAFF.

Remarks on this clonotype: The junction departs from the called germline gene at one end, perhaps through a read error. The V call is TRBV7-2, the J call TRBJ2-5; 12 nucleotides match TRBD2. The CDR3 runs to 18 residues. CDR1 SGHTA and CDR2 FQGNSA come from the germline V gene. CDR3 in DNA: TGTGCCAGCAGCTTAGAACTAGCGGGGGGCCTTATCCAAGGGACCCAGTACTTC. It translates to CASSLELAGGLIQGTQYF.

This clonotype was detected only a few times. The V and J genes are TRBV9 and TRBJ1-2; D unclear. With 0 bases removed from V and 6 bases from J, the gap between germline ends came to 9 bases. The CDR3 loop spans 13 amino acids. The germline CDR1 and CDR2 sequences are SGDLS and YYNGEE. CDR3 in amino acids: CASSVVGGDGYTF. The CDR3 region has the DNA TGTGCCAGCAGCGTAGTAGGTGGAGATGGCTACACCTTC.

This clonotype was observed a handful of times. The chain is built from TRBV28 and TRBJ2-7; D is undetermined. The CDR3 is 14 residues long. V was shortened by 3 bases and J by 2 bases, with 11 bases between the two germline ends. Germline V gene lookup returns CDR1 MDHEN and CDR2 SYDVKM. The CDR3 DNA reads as TGTGCCAGCAGTTTTCTGGAAATTGCCTACGAGCAGTACTTC. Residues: CASSFLEIAYEQYF. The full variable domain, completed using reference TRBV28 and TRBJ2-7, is DVKVTQSSRYLVKRTGEKVFLECVQDMDHENMFWYRQDPGLGLRLIYFSYDVKMKEKGDIPEGYSVSREKKERFSLILESASTNQTSMYLCASSFLEIAYEQYFGPGTRLTVT.

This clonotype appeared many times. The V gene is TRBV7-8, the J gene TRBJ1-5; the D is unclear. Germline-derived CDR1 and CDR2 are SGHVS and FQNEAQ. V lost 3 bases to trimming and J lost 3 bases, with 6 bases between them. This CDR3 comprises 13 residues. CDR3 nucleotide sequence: TGTGCCAGCAGCTTCAATAACAATCAGCCCCAGCATTTT. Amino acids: CASSFNNNQPQHF.

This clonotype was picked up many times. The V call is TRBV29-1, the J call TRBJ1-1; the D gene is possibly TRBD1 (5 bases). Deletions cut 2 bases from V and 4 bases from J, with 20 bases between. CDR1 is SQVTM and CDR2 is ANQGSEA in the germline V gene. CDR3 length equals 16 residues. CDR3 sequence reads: CSVEPQGGDGGTEAFF. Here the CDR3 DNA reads TGCAGCGTTGAACCGCAGGGAGGGGATGGCGGCACTGAAGCTTTCTTT.

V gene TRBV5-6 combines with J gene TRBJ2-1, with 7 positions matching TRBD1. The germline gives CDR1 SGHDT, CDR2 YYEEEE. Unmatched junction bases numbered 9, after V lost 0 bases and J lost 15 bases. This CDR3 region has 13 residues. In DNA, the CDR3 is TGTGCCAGCAGCTTGGGACAGGGTCGGTGGAGGTTCTTC. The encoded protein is CASSLGQGRWRFF.